These 17 T cell receptor beta chains were all obtained from the same sample, sequenced in a study of identical twins. One entry per CDR3 protein results from TCRdb running MiXCR on the 5' RACE reads. The table has 200,000 to 250,000 distinct CDR3 sequences, under 12% seen once. Sequenced sample: memory T cells sorted from blood. These receptors came from a man in his forties or fifties in good health.

This clonotype was counted ten times or more. The V call is TRBV20-1, the J call TRBJ2-7, with TRBD1 identical over 8 bases. Germline values: CDR1 DFQATT, CDR2 SNEGSKA (reference sequence). V shed 1 base and J 1 base; nucleotides not matched to a gene: 3. The CDR3 extends over 14 amino acids. CDR3 in amino acids: CSARGTGGSYEQYF. CDR3 DNA: TGCAGTGCTAGAGGAACAGGGGGATCCTACGAGCAGTACTTC.

In this sample, this clonotype turned up many times. The chain couples TRBV5-1 to TRBJ1-5; D is unclear. The V end was cut by 4 bases, the J end by 0 bases, with 5 bases between. Germline V lookup: CDR1 SGHRS, CDR2 YFSETQ. This CDR3 has 13 residues. CDR3 bases: TGCGCCAGCAGCCTTGATAGCAATCAGCCCCAGCATTTT. Protein product: CASSLDSNQPQHF. Full variable domain (remainder filled in from reference TRBV5-1 and TRBJ1-5): KAGVTQTPRYLIKTRGQQVTLSCSPISGHRSVSWYQQTPGQGLQFLFEYFSETQRNKGNFPGRFSGRQFSNSRSEMNVSTLELGDSALYLCASSLDSNQPQHFGDGTRLSIL.

CDR3 nucleotides: TGTGCCAGCAGTCCACCGGGACAGGGTCAGACCCAGTACTTC. It translates to CASSPPGQGQTQYF. V and J are TRBV6-1 and TRBJ2-5, with TRBD1 matching 9 bases. CDR3 size: 14 residues. V shed 5 bases, J shed 6 bases, and the junction held 7 bases outside the gene matches. Germline lookup yields CDR1 MNHNS and CDR2 SASEGT.

This clonotype was counted many times. V is TRBV7-2 and J is TRBJ2-2; 13 positions match TRBD2. CDR3 size: 15 residues. The trim removed 5 bases at V and 5 bases at J, leaving 2 bases unmatched. The germline gives CDR1 SGHTA, CDR2 FQGNSA. The CDR3 reads CASSILAGGTGELFF. For the CDR3, the DNA is TGTGCCAGCAGCATACTAGCGGGAGGGACCGGGGAGCTGTTTTTT.

There are many counts of this clonotype. The rearrangement links TRBV11-2 to TRBJ1-6; 9 bases map to TRBD1. Germline V gene sequence: CDR1 SGHAT, CDR2 FQNNGV. With V trimmed by 2 bases and J by 5 bases, 10 bases remained unmatched. This CDR3 contains 18 residues. In DNA, the CDR3 is TGTGCCAGCAGCTTAACCTACAGGGGGCTTTTAAATAATTCACCCCTCCACTTT. Encoded protein: CASSLTYRGLLNNSPLHF. Based on the CDR3 plus reference TRBV11-2 and TRBJ1-6, the full variable domain is EAGVAQSPRYKIIEKRQSVAFWCNPISGHATLYWYQQILGQGPKLLIQFQNNGVVDDSQLPKDRFSAERLKGVDSTLKIQPAKLEDSAVYLCASSLTYRGLLNNSPLHFGNGTRLTVT.

At least ten counts were recorded for this clonotype. The chain employs TRBV7-2 and TRBJ1-1; 7 bases match TRBD1. V trimming: 4 bases; J trimming: 0 bases; junction bases outside the gene matches: 5. Germline V gene sequence: CDR1 SGHTA, CDR2 FQGNSA. This CDR3 has 15 amino acids. CDR3 amino acids: CASSSQTGMNTEAFF. The CDR3 nucleotides read TGTGCCAGCAGCTCGCAGACAGGGATGAACACTGAAGCTTTCTTT.

The rearrangement links TRBV6-5 to TRBJ2-2; D gene unclear. In germline, CDR1 is MNHEY, CDR2 SVGAGI. The CDR3 is 16 residues long. With 2 bases removed from V and 7 bases from J, the gap between germline ends came to 17 bases. This chain's CDR3 is CASSYGTGSRSGELFF. Here the CDR3 DNA reads TGTGCCAGCAGTTACGGAACCGGGTCCAGAAGCGGGGAGCTGTTTTTT.

The V gene is TRBV11-2, the J gene TRBJ2-7, with D hard to call. Germline CDR1 reads SGHAT; CDR2 reads FQNNGV. V dropped 2 bases and J dropped 2 bases, with 13 bases sitting between them. The CDR3 covers 15 residues. The CDR3 region has the DNA TGTGCCAGCAGCTTATACGGTTGGGCGACCTACGAGCAGTACTTC. Translation: CASSLYGWATYEQYF.

The chain employs TRBV7-2 and TRBJ2-7; 8 positions agree with TRBD2. The CDR3 sequence is 16 residues long. V shed 1 base and J 4 bases; nucleotides not matched to a gene: 9. Per the germline V gene, CDR1 is SGHTA and CDR2 is FQGNSA. The CDR3 spells CASSLEVMSGGYEQYF. The CDR3 coding sequence is TGTGCCAGCAGCTTAGAGGTGATGAGCGGGGGTTACGAGCAGTACTTC.

This clonotype has only a few counts. The chain uses TRBV6-5 and TRBJ2-7, with D uncertain. V gave up 10 bases and J gave up 6 bases, with 16 bases separating them. The CDR3 covers 12 residues. The germline gives CDR1 MNHEY, CDR2 SVGAGI. CDR3 amino acids: CATQGLALEQYF. The CDR3 DNA is TGTGCCACCCAAGGGCTGGCCCTCGAGCAGTACTTC.

The gene calls are TRBV5-4 and TRBJ2-7, with D unresolved. This CDR3 has 15 residues. The V gene lost 3 bases and the J gene lost 2 bases, with 15 bases spanning the gap. Germline lookup yields CDR1 SGHNT and CDR2 YYREEE (reference sequence). The CDR3 bases are TGTGCCAGCAGCTCGCGAGGTTTTGAGGCCTACGAGCAGTACTTC. Translating gives CASSSRGFEAYEQYF.

J is TRBJ1-1 and V is TRBV29-1; D ambiguous. The germline V gene has CDR1 SQVTM and CDR2 ANQGSEA. V lost 5 bases and J 1 base, leaving 8 bases between the germline ends. The CDR3 is 12 residues long. The CDR3 spells CSVRYGNTEAFF. CDR3 nucleotides: TGCAGCGTTCGGTACGGGAACACTGAAGCTTTCTTT. The full variable domain, completed using reference TRBV29-1 and TRBJ1-1, is SAVISQKPSRDICQRGTSLTIQCQVDSQVTMMFWYRQQPGQSLTLIATANQGSEATYESGFVIDKFPISRPNLTFSTLTVSNMSPEDSSIYLCSVRYGNTEAFFGQGTRLTVV.

This clonotype was seen more than once but under ten times. V gene TRBV4-2 combines with J gene TRBJ2-3; D remains unclear. The CDR3 is 15 residues long. Trimming took off 5 bases at V and 2 bases at J, with 14 bases between the two ends. Germline V CDR1 and CDR2: LGHNA, YNFKEQ. The CDR3 region is CASSGVGSLTDTQYF. CDR3 bases: TGTGCCAGCAGCGGGGTGGGCAGTCTCACAGATACGCAGTATTTT.

The gene calls are TRBV18 and TRBJ2-1, with D perhaps TRBD1 (6 bases). This CDR3 region has 14 residues. Trimming cost V 2 bases and J 6 bases, with 11 bases left between them. Germline lookup yields CDR1 KGHSH and CDR2 LQKENI. CDR3 loop: CASSPGQGRNEQFF. CDR3 bases: TGTGCCAGCTCACCAGGGCAGGGGCGCAATGAGCAGTTCTTC.

In this sample, this clonotype turned up many times. The chain has TRBV5-1 and TRBJ1-1; the D gene is possibly TRBD1 (6 bases). Germline V lookup: CDR1 SGHRS, CDR2 YFSETQ. The ends were cut back, 3 bases at V and 0 bases at J, with 12 bases in the middle. The CDR3 is 15 amino acids. The CDR3 coding sequence is TGCGCCAGCAGCTGGGGACACTCAATGAACACTGAAGCTTTCTTT. Translating it yields CASSWGHSMNTEAFF. The whole variable domain, remainder taken from reference TRBV5-1 and TRBJ1-1, is KAGVTQTPRYLIKTRGQQVTLSCSPISGHRSVSWYQQTPGQGLQFLFEYFSETQRNKGNFPGRFSGRQFSNSRSEMNVSTLELGDSALYLCASSWGHSMNTEAFFGQGTRLTVV.

The chain joins TRBV5-5 to TRBJ2-1, with a possible D match to TRBD2 (5 bases). Per the germline V gene, CDR1 is SGHKS and CDR2 is YYEKEE (reference sequence). This CDR3 has 13 amino acids. V lost 1 base, J lost 7 bases, and 9 bases lay in between. DNA of the CDR3: TGTGCCAGCAGCTTGCCTAGCACGAATGAGCAGTTCTTC. Translation: CASSLPSTNEQFF.

The chain links TRBV3-1 to TRBJ2-7; D is perhaps TRBD2 (7 bases). The germline CDR1 and CDR2 sequences are LGHDT and YNNKEL (reference sequence). Trimming took off 6 bases at V and 5 bases at J, with 23 bases between the two ends. This CDR3 comprises 16 residues. CDR3 DNA: TGTGCCAGCAGTCCCCGGGGAGGGGGGGGGCCTAACGAGCAGTACTTC. Its protein product is CASSPRGGGGPNEQYF.